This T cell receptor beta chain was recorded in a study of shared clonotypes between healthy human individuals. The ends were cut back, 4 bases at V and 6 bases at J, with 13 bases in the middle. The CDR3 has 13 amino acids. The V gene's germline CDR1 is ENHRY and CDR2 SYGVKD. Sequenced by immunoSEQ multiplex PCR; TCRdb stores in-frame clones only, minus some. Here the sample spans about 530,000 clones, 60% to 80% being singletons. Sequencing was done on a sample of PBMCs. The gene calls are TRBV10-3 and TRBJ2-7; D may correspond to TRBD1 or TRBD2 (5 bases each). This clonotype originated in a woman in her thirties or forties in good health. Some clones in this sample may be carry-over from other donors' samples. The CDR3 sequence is CAISGPGAGEQYF. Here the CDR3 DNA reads TGTGCCATCAGTGGGCCCGGGGCGGGCGAGCAGTACTTC.